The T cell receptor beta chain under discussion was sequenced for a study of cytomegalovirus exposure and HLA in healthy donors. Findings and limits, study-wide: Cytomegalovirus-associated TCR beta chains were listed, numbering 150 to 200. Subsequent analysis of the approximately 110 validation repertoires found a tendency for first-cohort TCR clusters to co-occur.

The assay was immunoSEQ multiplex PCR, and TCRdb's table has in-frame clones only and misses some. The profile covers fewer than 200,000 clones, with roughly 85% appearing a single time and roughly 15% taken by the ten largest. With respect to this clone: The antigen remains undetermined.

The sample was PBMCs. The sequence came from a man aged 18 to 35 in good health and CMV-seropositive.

CDR3 sequence (DNA): TGCGCCAGCAGCTTGGTCGGTGCGTACACCGGGGAGCTGTTTTTT. This codes for CASSLVGAYTGELFF. The chain employs TRBV5-1 and TRBJ2-2; D unclear. The CDR3 consists of 15 residues. V was cut by 0 bases and J by 3 bases, with 9 bases left in between. The V gene's germline CDR1 is SGHRS and CDR2 YFSETQ. The entire variable domain, with the rest obtained from reference TRBV5-1 and TRBJ2-2, is as follows: KAGVTQTPRYLIKTRGQQVTLSCSPISGHRSVSWYQQTPGQGLQFLFEYFSETQRNKGNFPGRFSGRQFSNSRSEMNVSTLELGDSALYLCASSLVGAYTGELFFGEGSRLTVL.